This T cell receptor (beta chain) was sequenced during a study of early T cells in non-severe SARS-CoV-2 infection. Attached unique molecular identifiers marked individual cDNA molecules. TCRdb analysed the 5' RACE reads with MiXCR anew, one entry per CDR3 protein. The data hold tens of thousands of distinct CDR3 sequences, with 10% observed a single time. This clonotype turned up a few times. The CDR3 extends over 14 amino acids. Trimming stripped 4 bases from V and 0 bases from J, with 11 bases between. The germline gives CDR1 SGHNT, CDR2 YYREEE (reference sequence). This specimen consisted of whole blood, obtained at baseline. The TCR comes from an adult who was a healthcare worker with PCR-confirmed SARS-CoV-2 infection or an uninfected control (not recorded which). This chain uses TRBV5-4 with TRBJ2-7, with D perhaps assigned TRBD1 or TRBD2 (5 bases each). CDR3 DNA: TGTGCCAGCAGCGGGGGACCGACCTCCTACGAGCAGTACTTC. It specifies CASSGGPTSYEQYF.